These T cell receptor beta chains were read from a single sample in a study of blood T cell repertoires in COVID-19. The protocol was immunoSEQ multiplex PCR, while the TCRdb copy is restricted to in-frame clones and leaves out a portion. The sample contains around 260,000 clones, approximately 92% of which appear only once. Sequencing was carried out using peripheral blood. The receptors stem from a person between 18 and 35 years old with COVID-19, enrolled during active disease. The CDR3 runs from the conserved cysteine through the conserved F or W. D genes are given only for firm matches. Only part of the rows carry a size: once, few, many, or a class if the clone is expanded.

CDR3 protein: CSVPLVETQYF
CDR3 DNA: TGCAGTGTCCCCCTAGTCGAGACCCAGTACTTC
V gene: TRBV20-1
clone size: -
J gene: TRBJ2-5
D gene: -

CDR3 protein: CASSMAGEREQYF
CDR3 DNA: TGTGCCAGTAGTATGGCAGGGGAGAGAGAGCAGTACTTC
V gene: TRBV19
clone size: -
J gene: TRBJ2-7
D gene: -

CDR3 protein: CASSLTGANTGELFF
CDR3 DNA: TGTGCCAGCAGCTTAACGGGAGCGAACACCGGGGAGCTGTTTTTT
V gene: TRBV5-4
clone size: -
J gene: TRBJ2-2
D gene: -

CDR3 protein: CASSRDRAGDTQYF
CDR3 DNA: TGCGCCAGCAGCAGGGACAGGGCGGGAGATACGCAGTATTTT
V gene: TRBV5-1
clone size: -
J gene: TRBJ2-3
D gene: TRBD1

CDR3 protein: CASQHRTGELFF
CDR3 DNA: TGTGCCAGTCAGCACAGAACCGGGGAGCTGTTTTTT
V gene: TRBV19
clone size: -
J gene: TRBJ2-2
D gene: -

CDR3 protein: CASRSGSATEAFF
CDR3 DNA: TGCGCCAGCAGGTCCGGGTCGGCCACTGAAGCTTTCTTT
V gene: TRBV5-1
clone size: -
J gene: TRBJ1-1
D gene: -

CDR3 protein: CASSTGQGAEQYF
CDR3 DNA: TGCGCCAGCAGCACGGGACAGGGGGCCGAGCAGTACTTC
V gene: TRBV5-1
clone size: -
J gene: TRBJ2-7
D gene: TRBD1

CDR3 protein: CASSLSPPNNEQFF
CDR3 DNA: TGTGCCAGCAGCTTATCCCCCCCAAACAATGAGCAGTTCTTC
V gene: TRBV7-9
clone size: -
J gene: TRBJ2-1
D gene: -

CDR3 protein: CASTPGVTYEQYF
CDR3 DNA: TGTGCCAGCACCCCAGGGGTTACCTACGAGCAGTACTTC
V gene: TRBV28
clone size: -
J gene: TRBJ2-7
D gene: -

CDR3 protein: CASRKPPGQGNTEAFF
CDR3 DNA: TGTGCCAGCAGAAAACCCCCCGGACAGGGGAACACTGAAGCTTTCTTT
V gene: TRBV28
clone size: -
J gene: TRBJ1-1
D gene: TRBD1

CDR3 protein: CASREGAYEQYF
CDR3 DNA: TGTGCCAGCAGGGAAGGGGCCTACGAGCAGTACTTC
V gene: TRBV28
clone size: -
J gene: TRBJ2-7
D gene: -

CDR3 protein: CASSHQGLANNEQFF
CDR3 DNA: TGTGCCAGCAGCCACCAGGGACTAGCGAACAATGAGCAGTTCTTC
V gene: TRBV7-6
clone size: once
J gene: TRBJ2-1
D gene: TRBD2

CDR3 protein: CASGLAGGVNEQFF
CDR3 DNA: TGTGCCAGCGGACTAGCGGGAGGGGTCAATGAGCAGTTCTTC
V gene: TRBV27
clone size: once
J gene: TRBJ2-1
D gene: TRBD2

CDR3 protein: CSVSLEMNTEAFF
CDR3 DNA: TGCAGCGTTAGTTTAGAGATGAACACTGAAGCTTTCTTT
V gene: TRBV29-1
clone size: -
J gene: TRBJ1-1
D gene: -

CDR3 protein: CASSLTKTRVETQYF
CDR3 DNA: TGCGCCAGCAGCCTTACGAAAACTAGGGTAGAGACCCAGTACTTC
V gene: TRBV4-1
clone size: -
J gene: TRBJ2-5
D gene: -

CDR3 protein: CASSPLYGAVDTQYF
CDR3 DNA: TGTGCCAGCAGCCCCCTTTATGGGGCTGTCGATACGCAGTATTTT
V gene: TRBV7-3
clone size: -
J gene: TRBJ2-3
D gene: -

CDR3 protein: CASSVLPGTSGQETQYF
CDR3 DNA: TGTGCCAGCAGTGTTCTACCCGGGACTAGCGGTCAAGAGACCCAGTACTTC
V gene: TRBV6-1
clone size: -
J gene: TRBJ2-5
D gene: TRBD2

CDR3 protein: CASSPYGTGTDTQYF
CDR3 DNA: TGTGCCAGCAGCCCCTATGGTACAGGCACAGATACGCAGTATTTT
V gene: TRBV11-1
clone size: -
J gene: TRBJ2-3
D gene: -

CDR3 protein: CAISESLGQGASGYTF
CDR3 DNA: TGTGCCATCAGTGAGTCGTTAGGACAGGGGGCGAGTGGCTACACCTTC
V gene: TRBV10-3
clone size: -
J gene: TRBJ1-2
D gene: TRBD1

CDR3 protein: CASSYGAGGATDTQYF
CDR3 DNA: TGTGCCAGCAGTTATGGTGCGGGAGGTGCGACAGATACGCAGTATTTT
V gene: TRBV6-5
clone size: -
J gene: TRBJ2-3
D gene: TRBD2

CDR3 protein: CASSPRTGGSQPQHF
CDR3 DNA: TGTGCCAGCAGTCCCAGGACAGGTGGGAGTCAGCCCCAGCATTTT
V gene: TRBV2
clone size: -
J gene: TRBJ1-5
D gene: TRBD1

CDR3 protein: CASNLLAGSLLGEQFF
CDR3 DNA: TGTGCCAGCAACTTACTAGCGGGTTCCCTCTTAGGTGAGCAGTTCTTC
V gene: TRBV11-2
clone size: -
J gene: TRBJ2-1
D gene: TRBD2

CDR3 protein: CASSSRTIHPSSYNSPLHF
CDR3 DNA: TGTGCCAGCAGCTCACGGACTATTCATCCGAGCTCCTATAATTCACCCCTCCACTTT
V gene: TRBV11-2
clone size: -
J gene: TRBJ1-6
D gene: -

CDR3 protein: CASSPTGYSGNTIYF
CDR3 DNA: TGTGCCAGCAGCCCGACAGGGTACTCTGGAAACACCATATATTTT
V gene: TRBV7-8
clone size: -
J gene: TRBJ1-3
D gene: TRBD1

CDR3 protein: CASRPDPPAGKNYNEQFF
CDR3 DNA: TGTGCCAGCAGGCCCGACCCCCCAGCGGGAAAAAATTACAATGAGCAGTTCTTC
V gene: TRBV13
clone size: -
J gene: TRBJ2-1
D gene: TRBD2

CDR3 protein: CASSFDRSPTNQPQHF
CDR3 DNA: TGTGCCAGCAGTTTTGACAGGTCGCCGACCAATCAGCCCCAGCATTTT
V gene: TRBV2
clone size: -
J gene: TRBJ1-5
D gene: -

CDR3 protein: CASSLSGTGKGEQYF
CDR3 DNA: TGTGCCAGCAGTTTATCCGGGACAGGGAAGGGGGAGCAGTACTTC
V gene: TRBV28
clone size: -
J gene: TRBJ2-7
D gene: TRBD1

CDR3 protein: CASSQVAGLAQYNEQFF
CDR3 DNA: TGTGCCAGCAGCCAAGTCGCAGGACTAGCGCAGTACAATGAGCAGTTCTTC
V gene: TRBV3-1/TRBV3-2
clone size: -
J gene: TRBJ2-1
D gene: TRBD2

CDR3 protein: CASSLDRQNYGYTF
CDR3 DNA: TGTGCCAGCAGCTTAGATCGACAGAACTATGGCTACACCTTC
V gene: TRBV7-2
clone size: -
J gene: TRBJ1-2
D gene: -

CDR3 protein: CAISESRGTDTQYF
CDR3 DNA: TGTGCCATCAGTGAGTCGCGGGGCACAGATACGCAGTATTTT
V gene: TRBV10-3
clone size: -
J gene: TRBJ2-3
D gene: -

CDR3 protein: CASSLLAPNTEQYF
CDR3 DNA: TGTGCCAGCAGCTTATTAGCCCCCAACACAGAGCAGTACTTC
V gene: TRBV7-2
clone size: -
J gene: TRBJ2-7
D gene: -

CDR3 protein: CASSLGTFEKLFF
CDR3 DNA: TGTGCCAGCTCCCTCGGGACATTTGAAAAACTGTTTTTT
V gene: TRBV18
clone size: -
J gene: TRBJ1-4
D gene: -

CDR3 protein: CASSLAGYSGANVLTF
CDR3 DNA: TGTGCCAGCAGTTTAGCAGGCTACTCTGGGGCCAACGTCCTGACTTTC
V gene: TRBV28
clone size: -
J gene: TRBJ2-6
D gene: -

CDR3 protein: CASSKNSNTEAFF
CDR3 DNA: TGTGCCAGTAGTAAAAACTCGAACACTGAAGCTTTCTTT
V gene: TRBV19
clone size: -
J gene: TRBJ1-1
D gene: -

CDR3 protein: CASTHFSGNTIYF
CDR3 DNA: TGTGCCAGTACGCACTTCTCTGGAAACACCATATATTTT
V gene: TRBV19
clone size: -
J gene: TRBJ1-3
D gene: -

CDR3 protein: CASSIPGTGGSAEEKLFF
CDR3 DNA: TGTGCCAGCAGTATCCCCGGGACAGGGGGCTCGGCAGAAGAAAAACTGTTTTTT
V gene: TRBV28
clone size: -
J gene: TRBJ1-4
D gene: TRBD1

CDR3 protein: CASSPEQVLKAFF
CDR3 DNA: TGTGCCAGCTCGCCAGAACAGGTTTTGAAAGCTTTCTTT
V gene: TRBV18
clone size: -
J gene: TRBJ1-1
D gene: -

CDR3 protein: CASSSPRLAGVGEESEQYF
CDR3 DNA: TGTGCCAGCAGCTCCCCGAGACTAGCGGGAGTTGGGGAGGAGAGCGAGCAGTACTTC
V gene: TRBV7-9
clone size: once
J gene: TRBJ2-7
D gene: TRBD2

CDR3 protein: CASRTGLAFYEQYF
CDR3 DNA: TGTGCCAGCAGAACGGGACTAGCGTTCTACGAGCAGTACTTC
V gene: TRBV28
clone size: once
J gene: TRBJ2-7
D gene: TRBD2

CDR3 protein: CASSLGRLAGPSYNEQFF
CDR3 DNA: TGTGCCAGCAGCTTAGGACGCCTAGCGGGCCCCTCCTACAATGAGCAGTTCTTC
V gene: TRBV7-2
clone size: -
J gene: TRBJ2-1
D gene: TRBD2

CDR3 protein: CASSVDGGRKDEQYF
CDR3 DNA: TGTGCCAGCAGCGTAGATGGCGGGAGAAAGGACGAGCAGTACTTC
V gene: TRBV9
clone size: -
J gene: TRBJ2-7
D gene: TRBD2

CDR3 protein: CASRNGASGRYTDTQYF
CDR3 DNA: TGTGCCAGCAGAAACGGGGCTAGCGGGCGCTACACAGATACGCAGTATTTT
V gene: TRBV7-2
clone size: -
J gene: TRBJ2-3
D gene: TRBD2

CDR3 protein: CASSRDSDEDQPQHF
CDR3 DNA: TGTGCCAGTAGTCGGGACAGCGACGAGGATCAGCCCCAGCATTTT
V gene: TRBV19
clone size: -
J gene: TRBJ1-5
D gene: TRBD1

CDR3 protein: CASSTDRGPTYEQYF
CDR3 DNA: TGCGCCAGCAGTACGGACAGGGGACCCACCTACGAGCAGTACTTC
V gene: TRBV5-1
clone size: once
J gene: TRBJ2-7
D gene: TRBD1

CDR3 protein: CASSESADSPDYGYTF
CDR3 DNA: TGTGCCAGCAGCGAATCAGCAGACAGTCCGGATTATGGCTACACCTTC
V gene: TRBV27
clone size: -
J gene: TRBJ1-2
D gene: -

CDR3 protein: CASTGTSGSYEQYF
CDR3 DNA: TGCGCCAGCACCGGGACTAGCGGATCCTACGAGCAGTACTTC
V gene: TRBV10-2
clone size: -
J gene: TRBJ2-7
D gene: TRBD2

CDR3 protein: CASSPHFRETQYF
CDR3 DNA: TGTGCCAGCAGCCCTCACTTCAGGGAGACCCAGTACTTC
V gene: TRBV21-1
clone size: -
J gene: TRBJ2-5
D gene: -

CDR3 protein: CASSFAGAYEQYF
CDR3 DNA: TGTGCCAGCAGCTTCGCGGGAGCCTACGAGCAGTACTTC
V gene: TRBV7-9
clone size: -
J gene: TRBJ2-7
D gene: TRBD2

CDR3 protein: CASSGDSYNEQFF
CDR3 DNA: TGTGCCAGCAGCGGAGACAGTTACAATGAGCAGTTCTTC
V gene: TRBV7-8
clone size: -
J gene: TRBJ2-1
D gene: -

CDR3 protein: CASSSGTESTDTQYF
CDR3 DNA: TGTGCCAGCAGTTCCGGGACAGAAAGCACAGATACGCAGTATTTT
V gene: TRBV28
clone size: once
J gene: TRBJ2-3
D gene: TRBD1

CDR3 protein: CASRGRGDQQETQYF
CDR3 DNA: TGCGCCAGCAGAGGGCGGGGTGATCAACAAGAGACCCAGTACTTC
V gene: TRBV5-1
clone size: -
J gene: TRBJ2-5
D gene: -

CDR3 protein: CASRGQGGSPLHF
CDR3 DNA: TGTGCCAGTAGGGGACAGGGGGGATCACCCCTCCACTTT
V gene: TRBV19
clone size: -
J gene: TRBJ1-6
D gene: TRBD1

CDR3 protein: CASSRRGQGFYEKLFF
CDR3 DNA: TGTGCCAGCAGCAGGCGGGGACAGGGTTTTTACGAAAAACTGTTTTTT
V gene: TRBV21-1
clone size: -
J gene: TRBJ1-4
D gene: -

CDR3 protein: CAISDIGGDEQYF
CDR3 DNA: TGTGCCATCAGTGATATAGGGGGGGATGAGCAGTACTTC
V gene: TRBV10-3
clone size: -
J gene: TRBJ2-7
D gene: -

CDR3 protein: CASSLRAEAFF
CDR3 DNA: TGTGCCAGCAGTTTGAGGGCTGAAGCTTTCTTT
V gene: TRBV6-6
clone size: once
J gene: TRBJ1-1
D gene: -